Below, 24 T cell receptor beta chains from the same sample are listed, as sequenced in a study. TCRdb redid the calling of the 5' RACE reads with MiXCR, one entry per CDR3 protein. The sample yields over 55,000 distinct CDR3 sequences, around 30% seen once. The sequenced sample was tumor-infiltrating naive CD4+ T cells sorted from the breast tumor. Subset here: naive CD4+ T cells, CD4+CD45RA+CD25-. Receptors originate from a female donor with breast cancer.

V is TRBV7-2 and J is TRBJ2-7, with 8 bases that match TRBD1. Germline loops: CDR1 SGHTA, CDR2 FQGNSA. The CDR3 is made up of 14 amino acids. J gave up 6 bases and V 5 bases, and 9 bases lay outside the gene matches. CDR3 amino acids: CASSPRGRQGEQYF. The CDR3 nucleotides read TGTGCCAGCAGCCCCAGGGGGCGGCAAGGCGAGCAGTACTTC. Combining the CDR3 with reference TRBV7-2 and TRBJ2-7 gives the whole variable domain GAGVSQSPSNKVTEKGKDVELRCDPISGHTALYWYRQSLGQGLEFLIYFQGNSAPDKSGLPSDRFSAERTGGSVSTLTIQRTQQEDSAVYLCASSPRGRQGEQYFGPGTRLTVT.

At least ten counts were recorded for this clonotype. This sequence joins TRBV18 and TRBJ1-3; TRBD1 might be the D (5 bases). V shed 5 bases and J shed 0 bases, with 11 bases lying between them. Germline V gives CDR1 KGHSH, CDR2 LQKENI. The CDR3 covers 15 residues. The CDR3 reads CASSDRQFSGNTIYF. CDR3 sequence (DNA): TGTGCCAGCTCAGATCGACAGTTCTCTGGAAACACCATATATTTT. Using reference TRBV18 and TRBJ1-3 for the parts outside the CDR3, the full variable domain is NAGVMQNPRHLVRRRGQEARLRCSPMKGHSHVYWYRQLPEEGLKFMVYLQKENIIDESGMPKERFSAEFPKEGPSILRIQQVVRGDSAAYFCASSDRQFSGNTIYFGEGSWLTVV.

The chain is built from TRBV20-1 and TRBJ2-3; D unresolved. V was trimmed by 6 bases and J by 11 bases, leaving 9 bases between them. Germline V gene data show CDR1 as DFQATT and CDR2 as SNEGSKA (reference sequence). The CDR3 sequence is 9 residues long. The CDR3 DNA is TGCAGTGCGGAACCGAGGCAGTATTTT. It codes for CSAEPRQYF.

Ten or more counts support this clonotype. Written as DNA, the CDR3 is TGTGCCACCAGCAGAGATAGACAGGGCGCCTCTCAGCCCCAGCATTTT. This encodes CATSRDRQGASQPQHF. The V gene is TRBV15, the J gene TRBJ1-5, with 7 bases that match TRBD1. The CDR3 length is 16 residues. Per the germline V gene, CDR1 is LNHNV and CDR2 is YYDKDF (reference sequence). V was pared by 0 bases and J by 6 bases, with 8 bases of the junction left unmatched.

This clonotype turned up a few times. The V and J genes are TRBV15 and TRBJ1-2; maybe TRBD1 (6 bases). The CDR3 spans 16 residues. Trimming took 5 bases from V and 3 from J, leaving 19 bases between them. Germline assignment: CDR1 LNHNV and CDR2 YYDKDF (reference sequence). CDR3 sequence: CATSEGIGQTHYGYTF. CDR3 nucleotides: TGTGCCACCAGCGAGGGGATCGGACAGACCCACTATGGCTACACCTTC.

The chain recombines TRBV27 with TRBJ1-1; D is uncertain. Deletions cut 1 base from V and 6 bases from J, with 12 bases between. The germline V gene has CDR1 MNHEY and CDR2 SMNVEV (reference sequence). The CDR3 runs 14 residues. CDR3 bases: TGTGCCAGCAGTTTATACCTGGGCCACTCTGAAGCTTTCTTT. Amino acid sequence: CASSLYLGHSEAFF.

The genes are TRBV21-1 and TRBJ1-1. TRBV21-1 is a pseudogene locus. This CDR3 comprises 19 residues. CDR3 nucleotides: TGTGCCAGCAGCAAAGGCGGTGGCACAGCAATAATAATGAACACTGAAGCTTTCTTT. It yields the protein CASSKGGGTAIIMNTEAFF.

The genes are TRBV4-1 and TRBJ1-3; D perhaps matches TRBD1 (5 bases). The length of the CDR3 is 17 residues. Germline loops: CDR1 MGHRA, CDR2 YSYEKL. V lost 1 base to trimming and J lost 0 bases, with 13 bases between them. The CDR3 here is CASSQAGLSTSGNTIYF. CDR3 DNA sequence: TGCGCCAGCAGCCAAGCGGGACTTTCAACCTCTGGAAACACCATATATTTT.

The rearrangement joins TRBV7-9 to TRBJ1-2; 7 nucleotides match TRBD1. Trimming removed 0 bases from V and 8 bases from J; junction bases left unmatched: 0. Germline values: CDR1 SEHNR, CDR2 FQNEAQ (reference sequence). The CDR3 length is 12 residues. The CDR3: CASSLAGGGYTF. The CDR3 bases are TGTGCCAGCAGCTTAGCAGGGGGCGGCTACACCTTC.

This clonotype was observed a few times. V gene TRBV20-1 combines with J gene TRBJ2-3; tentatively, D is TRBD2 (5 bases). The CDR3 length is 13 residues. V dropped 3 bases and J dropped 3 bases, with 10 bases sitting between them. CDR1 and CDR2 (germline): DFQATT, SNEGSKA (reference sequence). The CDR3 bases are TGCAGTGCTAGGAGACCGGGGACAGATACGCAGTATTTT. Its translation: CSARRPGTDTQYF.

This sequence joins TRBV4-3 and TRBJ2-7; D is uncertain. Looked up from germline, CDR1 is LGHNA and CDR2 is YSLEER. The CDR3 totals 15 residues. V was pared by 0 bases and J by 3 bases, with 12 bases between. The CDR3 loop reads CASSQDGRGDYEQYF. For the CDR3, the DNA is TGCGCCAGCAGCCAAGATGGTAGAGGAGACTACGAGCAGTACTTC.

This clonotype was detected ten times or more. The chain combines TRBV7-2 with TRBJ2-7, with 7 bases aligning to TRBD1. The germline CDR1 and CDR2 sequences are SGHTA and FQGNSA. The CDR3 has 15 residues. With 0 bases clipped from V and 0 bases from J, the junction kept 2 bases outside the gene matches. The chain's CDR3 is CASSLAGTASYEQYF. The CDR3 DNA sequence: TGTGCCAGCAGCTTAGCGGGGACAGCCTCCTACGAGCAGTACTTC. Full variable domain (missing parts from reference TRBV7-2 and TRBJ2-7): GAGVSQSPSNKVTEKGKDVELRCDPISGHTALYWYRQSLGQGLEFLIYFQGNSAPDKSGLPSDRFSAERTGGSVSTLTIQRTQQEDSAVYLCASSLAGTASYEQYFGPGTRLTVT.

V usage is TRBV12-3 or TRBV12-4 and J usage is TRBJ2-1; D is unresolved. The CDR3 runs 11 residues. V was pared by 3 bases and J by 8 bases, with 5 bases between. CDR3 in DNA: TGTGCCAGCAGTTTTCTCGATGAGCAGTTCTTC. Translated, it gives CASSFLDEQFF.

The chain joins TRBV4-3 to TRBJ2-6; 7 nucleotides line up with TRBD2. V trimming: 4 bases; J trimming: 4 bases; junction bases outside the gene matches: 7. The V gene's germline CDR1 is LGHNA and CDR2 YSLEER. The CDR3 covers 16 residues. The CDR3 nucleotides are TGCGCCAGCAGCCGAAAGCGGGGTACCGGGGCCAACGTCCTGACTTTC. Amino acids: CASSRKRGTGANVLTF.

Turning to this clonotype: A read error may be the cause here, since a much bigger clone is one base away. The chain joins TRBV4-1 to TRBJ2-1; no firm D call. Germline CDR1 MGHRA, CDR2 YSYEKL. The CDR3 contains 16 residues. Trimming took off 1 base at V and 4 bases at J, with 14 bases between the two ends. This CDR3 is CASSQVELVRYNEQFF. Written as DNA, the CDR3 is TGCGCCAGCAGCCAAGTCGAGCTAGTGAGGTACAATGAGCAGTTCTTC.

This chain links TRBV11-2 with TRBJ2-1; 11 nucleotides match TRBD1. V trimming: 3 bases; J trimming: 10 bases; junction bases outside the gene matches: 11. CDR1 and CDR2 from the germline V gene are SGHAT and FQNNGV. The CDR3 has 16 amino acids. CDR3 sequence reads: CASSFGQGAIQGEQFF. The CDR3 DNA follows: TGTGCCAGCAGCTTCGGACAGGGGGCGATTCAAGGAGAGCAGTTCTTC.

Concerning this clonotype itself: This sequence may be a read error, since a much larger clone differs from it by one base. V is TRBV3-1 and J is TRBJ2-5, with TRBD2 matching over 9 bases. Germline V gene lookup returns CDR1 LGHDT and CDR2 YNNKEL (reference sequence). The CDR3 consists of 16 residues. The CDR3 nucleotides read TGTGCCAGCAGCCAAGATGTTCTAGCGGGGAGGGAGACCAAGTACTTC. It translates to CASSQDVLAGRETKYF.

This clonotype was counted ten times or more. The chain uses TRBV10-3 and TRBJ2-2, with TRBD1 matching 9 bases. This CDR3 comprises 16 residues. V shed 5 bases and J 1 base; nucleotides not matched to a gene: 5. Germline CDR1 is ENHRY and CDR2 is SYGVKD. In nucleotides, the CDR3 is TGTGCCATCAGTAAACCGGGACAGGGGAACACCGGGGAGCTGTTTTTT. It translates to CAISKPGQGNTGELFF.

This clonotype was observed a few times. The chain carries TRBV20-1 and TRBJ2-5; 8 nucleotides align to TRBD2. The CDR3 covers 14 residues. CDR1 and CDR2 (germline): DFQATT, SNEGSKA (reference sequence). Trimming at V came to 5 bases and at J to 4 bases, leaving 9 bases not matched to a gene. CDR3 sequence: CSAPLGGGGETQYF. The DNA of the CDR3 is TGCAGTGCTCCTCTCGGGGGGGGAGGAGAGACCCAGTACTTC.

V usage is TRBV24-1 and J usage is TRBJ2-1; 10 bases fit TRBD2. J gave up 8 bases and V 4 bases, and 4 bases lay outside the gene matches. CDR1 is KGHDR and CDR2 is SFDVKD in the germline V gene. This CDR3 spans 14 amino acids. The CDR3 sequence: CATSEESGRDEQFF. The DNA of the CDR3 is TGTGCCACCAGTGAAGAGAGCGGGAGGGATGAGCAGTTCTTC.

CDR3 nucleotide sequence: TGCGCCAGCAGCCAAGACCGGGACGCTTACTATGGCTACACCTTC. Protein: CASSQDRDAYYGYTF. V usage is TRBV4-3 and J usage is TRBJ1-2, with D maybe TRBD1 (5 bases). Germline CDR1 is LGHNA and CDR2 is YSLEER. This CDR3 is 15 amino acids long. The V gene lost 0 bases and the J gene lost 3 bases, with 11 bases spanning the gap.

This rearrangement joins TRBV27 to TRBJ2-7; tentative D call: TRBD2 (5 bases). The CDR3 runs to 11 residues. V shed 6 bases and J shed 9 bases, with 12 bases lying between them. Germline CDR1 reads MNHEY; CDR2 reads SMNVEV (reference sequence). In nucleotides, the CDR3 is TGTGCCAGCAGACGGGGTTTCCCGCAGTACTTC. Residues: CASRRGFPQYF.

A few counts support this clonotype. The chain joins TRBV6-5 to TRBJ1-5; D is undetermined. Per germline, CDR1 MNHEY and CDR2 SVGAGI. Trimming pared 6 bases from V and 5 bases from J, leaving 11 bases between. The CDR3 loop spans 13 amino acids. CDR3 nucleotide sequence: TGTGCCAGCAGATCACATACCTATCAGCCCCAGCATTTT. As protein: CASRSHTYQPQHF.

This clonotype came up many times. The J gene is TRBJ2-1, the V gene TRBV5-1; D uncertain. This CDR3 spans 14 amino acids. Germline V CDR1 and CDR2: SGHRS, YFSETQ. Deletions cut 4 bases from V and 0 bases from J, with 8 bases between. The CDR3 is CASSPLSSYNEQFF. DNA for the CDR3: TGCGCCAGCAGCCCATTAAGCTCCTACAATGAGCAGTTCTTC.